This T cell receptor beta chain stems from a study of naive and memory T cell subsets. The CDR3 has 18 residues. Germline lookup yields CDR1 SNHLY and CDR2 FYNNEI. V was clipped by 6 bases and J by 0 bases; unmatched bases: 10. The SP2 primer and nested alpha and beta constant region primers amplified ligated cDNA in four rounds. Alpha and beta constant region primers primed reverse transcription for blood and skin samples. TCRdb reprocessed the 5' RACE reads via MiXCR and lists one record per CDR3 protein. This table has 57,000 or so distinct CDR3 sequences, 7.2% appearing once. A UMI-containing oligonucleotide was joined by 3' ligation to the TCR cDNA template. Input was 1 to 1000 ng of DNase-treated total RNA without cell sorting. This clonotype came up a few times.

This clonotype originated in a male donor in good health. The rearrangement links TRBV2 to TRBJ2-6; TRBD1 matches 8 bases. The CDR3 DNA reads TGTGCCAGCAGGTCTTGGACAGGGAAAAACTCTGGGGCCAACGTCCTGACTTTC. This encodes CASRSWTGKNSGANVLTF.